This record looks at one TCR beta chain sequence and its context. No cognate antigen has been identified for it. Sequenced on a NextSeq 550. The Human TCR Profiling Kit (MiLaboratory) was used to prepare UMI-labeled 5' RACE TRB cDNA libraries. The full amount of extracted RNA was used for cDNA synthesis, and the full amount of resulting cDNA was used for PCR amplification. The libraries were made side by side, with each library going through the same number of PCR cycles. On the study's bioinformatics: About 53,000 +/- 9,400 unique UMI-labeled TRB cDNA molecules per library were extracted with MIGEC and MiXCR, with at least two reads per UMI required. On average, each library contained roughly 40,000 +/- 10,000 functional in-frame TRB CDR3 nucleotide clonotypes without stop codons. Diversity metrics, including normalized Shannon-Wiener and Chao1, were computed in VDJtools after downsampling to 5000 UMI-labeled TRB molecules per sample. Clonotype-size-weighted physicochemical properties of the central five CDR3 residues (interaction energy, strength, volume and Kidera factor 4) were computed in VDJtools. TCRdb reprocessed the reads and assigns one entry to each CDR3 protein sequence, leaving out DNA. The V and J calls, along with clone size, are taken from TCRdb and not from the paper's own processing. This sample's table has entries for some 99,000 distinct CDR3 sequences. In total, the top ten clones hold approximately 1.1% of the sample.

For every CD8+ T cell subset, about 300,000 cells were flow-sorted straight into RLT lysis buffer, and each subset was sorted in triplicate. To exclude memory contaminants, naive CD8+ T cells were stringently defined as CD45RO-CCR7+CD27+CD95-. Standard density gradient centrifugation was used to isolate peripheral blood mononuclear cells from buffy coats. A FACSAria III was used to flow-sort naive CXCR3-negative and CXCR3-positive CD8+ T cells. An RNeasy Mini Kit was used to extract total RNA from the sorted cells. The sample originates from a study of CXCR3-negative and CXCR3-positive naive CD8 T cells (dated by TCRdb to between 2018 and 2021). Background for the entire study: In total, about 130 million TRB reads were obtained, or roughly 1.5 +/- 0.3 million reads per library. The diversity and physicochemical repertoire analyses included some 11 donors pooled from two independent experiments. For the TRBV-TRBJ cluster analysis, the naive subsets came from 5 donors, while the memory cells came from 3 donors.

The germline V gene provides CDR1 SGHRS and CDR2 YFSETQ. The CDR3 sequence holds 17 residues, the cysteine and phenylalanine included. No DNA sequence is on record. General study outcomes and caveats: Naive CXCR3-negative and CXCR3-positive cells from the same donor showed similar TRBV-TRBJ usage, whereas memory cells showed distinct patterns. TRB CDR3s from CXCR3-positive naive cells showed higher hydrophobicity (lower Kidera factor 4), lower energy, and higher strength and volume indices than CXCR3-negative naive cells. Freshly isolated PBMCs were used for most assays because CXCR3 expression went down partially after cryopreservation. Surface CD5, linked to self-reactivity in mice, was comparable between naive subsets; TCR interaction strength was therefore also inferred from TRB CDR3 physicochemical properties. Repertoire diversity was comparably high in both naive subsets but much lower in memory CD8+ T cells.

This sequence was found in a human donor in good health. Some clones in this sample may be carry-over from other donors' samples. The sample was naive CXCR3+ CD8+ T cells from blood. Per the publication, the cell subset or site label means: CD45RO-CCR7+CD27+CD95- naive CD8+ T cells expressing CXCR3 (TNR3+). The rearrangement joined TRBV5-1 to TRBJ2-1; TCRdb's assignment of TRBD1 cannot be checked, as there is no DNA. The CDR3 loop reads CASSLARGTGSYNEQFF.